This is a list of T cell receptor beta chains from one sample in a study of blood T cell repertoires in COVID-19. Profiling relied on immunoSEQ multiplex PCR, and the TCRdb table lists in-frame clones only, not all of them. The sample lists about 190,000 clones; approximately 91% were seen once. The material sequenced was peripheral blood. All receptors come from a man aged 30 to 45 with acute or convalescent COVID-19. CDR3s include the opening cysteine and the closing phenylalanine or tryptophan. The D gene is left open where the match is weak. For some rows the clone size is stated as once, few or many, or as a class when expanded; others skip it.

d_call: TRBD1
cdr3_length: 16
j_call: TRBJ2-3
clone_size: NA
v_call: TRBV6-2/TRBV6-3
cdr3_nt: TGTGCCAGCAGTTACTACACAGGGGGGAGCACAGATACGCAGTATTTT
cdr3_aa: CASSYYTGGSTDTQYF

d_call: NA
cdr3_length: 15
j_call: TRBJ1-6
clone_size: NA
v_call: TRBV5-1
cdr3_nt: TGCGCCAGCAGCTTAATCGGGGGAAGTCGGTCACCCCTCCACTTT
cdr3_aa: CASSLIGGSRSPLHF

d_call: TRBD2
cdr3_length: 15
j_call: TRBJ2-5
clone_size: NA
v_call: TRBV5-1
cdr3_nt: TGCGCCAGCAGCTTGGAGGGGACTAAATTTGGGACCCAGTACTTC
cdr3_aa: CASSLEGTKFGTQYF

d_call: TRBD1
cdr3_length: 15
j_call: TRBJ2-5
clone_size: NA
v_call: TRBV4-2
cdr3_nt: TGTGCCAGCAGTCAACCGGGACAGGGTTCAGAGACCCAGTACTTC
cdr3_aa: CASSQPGQGSETQYF

d_call: NA
cdr3_length: 15
j_call: TRBJ1-2
clone_size: NA
v_call: TRBV5-1
cdr3_nt: TGCGCCACCAAGGAGACGCCTAAATCGGTGGATGGCTACACCTTC
cdr3_aa: CATKETPKSVDGYTF

d_call: NA
cdr3_length: 13
j_call: TRBJ1-6
clone_size: NA
v_call: TRBV28
cdr3_nt: TGTGCCAGCAGACCCCCTGCCTCGGGTTTATCCCACTTT
cdr3_aa: CASRPPASGLSHF

d_call: TRBD1
cdr3_length: 14
j_call: TRBJ2-1
clone_size: NA
v_call: TRBV6-4
cdr3_nt: TGTGCCAGCAGTTCCCGACAGGGGGGCGATGAGCAGTTCTTC
cdr3_aa: CASSSRQGGDEQFF

d_call: NA
cdr3_length: 14
j_call: TRBJ1-5
clone_size: NA
v_call: TRBV2
cdr3_nt: TGTGCCAGCAGGACAGGTTATAGCAATCAGCCCCAGCATTTT
cdr3_aa: CASRTGYSNQPQHF

d_call: NA
cdr3_length: 12
j_call: TRBJ1-3
clone_size: NA
v_call: TRBV24-1
cdr3_nt: TGTGCCACCAGTGACCTGAGGAACACCATATATTTT
cdr3_aa: CATSDLRNTIYF

d_call: TRBD1
cdr3_length: 19
j_call: TRBJ2-1
clone_size: NA
v_call: TRBV4-1
cdr3_nt: TGCGCCAGCAGCCACCCAAAGGGCCACAGGGGGCGATTCTACAATGAGCAGTTCTTC
cdr3_aa: CASSHPKGHRGRFYNEQFF

d_call: TRBD2
cdr3_length: 15
j_call: TRBJ2-1
clone_size: NA
v_call: TRBV6-1
cdr3_nt: TGTGCCAGCAGTGAACGGGGGGGCGGCTACAATGAGCAGTTCTTC
cdr3_aa: CASSERGGGYNEQFF

d_call: NA
cdr3_length: 12
j_call: TRBJ1-6
clone_size: NA
v_call: TRBV12-3/TRBV12-4
cdr3_nt: TGTGCCAGCGGAGGGGATAATTCACCCCTCCACTTT
cdr3_aa: CASGGDNSPLHF

d_call: TRBD1
cdr3_length: 15
j_call: TRBJ1-2
clone_size: NA
v_call: TRBV30
cdr3_nt: TGTGCCTGGAGTGCAGGGACAGGAAACGTCTATGGCTACACCTTC
cdr3_aa: CAWSAGTGNVYGYTF

d_call: TRBD2
cdr3_length: 16
j_call: TRBJ2-7
clone_size: once
v_call: TRBV27
cdr3_nt: TGTGCCAGCAGTTTAACAGGCGGGAGGGTACAATACGAGCAGTACTTC
cdr3_aa: CASSLTGGRVQYEQYF

d_call: NA
cdr3_length: 14
j_call: TRBJ1-1
clone_size: NA
v_call: TRBV6-6
cdr3_nt: TGTGCCAGCAGTTTACAGGGCAGGAACACTGAAGCTTTCTTT
cdr3_aa: CASSLQGRNTEAFF

d_call: TRBD1
cdr3_length: 15
j_call: TRBJ1-6
clone_size: NA
v_call: TRBV14
cdr3_nt: TGTGCCAGCAGCCGGCGACAGGGGAGGAATTCACCCCTCCACTTT
cdr3_aa: CASSRRQGRNSPLHF

d_call: TRBD1
cdr3_length: 14
j_call: TRBJ1-1
clone_size: NA
v_call: TRBV10-1
cdr3_nt: TGCGCCAGCAGTGAAGGGACAGGCGACACTGAAGCTTTCTTT
cdr3_aa: CASSEGTGDTEAFF

d_call: NA
cdr3_length: 15
j_call: TRBJ1-1
clone_size: NA
v_call: TRBV5-1
cdr3_nt: TGCGCCAGCAGCCCAGACCCACGGGTAAACACTGAAGCTTTCTTT
cdr3_aa: CASSPDPRVNTEAFF

d_call: TRBD1
cdr3_length: 15
j_call: TRBJ2-5
clone_size: NA
v_call: TRBV5-1
cdr3_nt: TGCGCCAGCAGCTTAATTAGTACAGGGGAAGAGACCCAGTACTTC
cdr3_aa: CASSLISTGEETQYF

d_call: NA
cdr3_length: 11
j_call: TRBJ2-1
clone_size: NA
v_call: TRBV5-1
cdr3_nt: TGCGCCAGCAGCTTGGCCCTTGAGCAGTTCTTC
cdr3_aa: CASSLALEQFF